This TCR beta chain came from a study of breast tumors, draining lymph nodes, adjacent tissues. Study-wide results and limits: Compared with lymph nodes, tumors were less diverse; compared with nontumor tissue, more.

This CDR3 region has 16 residues. In germline, CDR1 is SGDLS, CDR2 YYNGEE. Trimming stripped 3 bases from V and 1 base from J, with 17 bases between. Concerning this clonotype itself: Antigen specificity is unknown.

TCRdb re-called the multiplex PCR reads with MiXCR, one entry per CDR3 protein. The top ten hold 44% of the sample, which has over 10,000 distinct CDR3 sequences, roughly 72% seen once. Sequencing was performed on tumor-adjacent breast tissue. The genes are TRBV9 and TRBJ2-7, with D possibly being TRBD2 (6 bases). This TCR came from a female donor with breast cancer. Some clones in this sample may be carry-over from other donors' samples. The CDR3: CASSGGDGSGSYEQYF. CDR3 sequence (DNA): TGTGCCAGCAGCGGGGGGGACGGCTCAGGGTCCTACGAGCAGTACTTC.